The T cell receptor (beta chain) under discussion was sequenced for a study of vaccination and CD4 T cells after COVID-19. Overall study: Either a CEFX pool, an HIV-1 Nef pool, or no peptide was added to control cultures.

Points on this clonotype: The antigen is not known.

The study sequenced cultured CD4+ T cell DNA using the Oncomine TCR Beta short-read assay. Using its own MiXCR run on the PCR reads, TCRdb lists one record per CDR3 protein. The data contain roughly 24,000 distinct CDR3 sequences, 35% of them singletons. Described time point: late sampling 161 to 241 days after vaccination in three convalescent patients. Noted treatment: roughly 10-day PBMC culture with coronavirus spike peptide pools or control peptides (ViraFEST assay). Negative selection recovered the CD4+ T cells once they had spent 10 days in culture. Germline CDR1 reads KGHDR; CDR2 reads SFDVKD. This CDR3 comprises 14 residues. Trimming removed 3 bases from V and 3 bases from J; junction bases left unmatched: 4.

This sequence joins TRBV24-1 and TRBJ2-7, with 7 bases aligning to TRBD2. Source: CD4+ T cells from blood, cultured in vitro, taken about 7 months after SARS-CoV-2 vaccination. The sequence was collected from a human donor who had recovered from COVID-19. CDR3 nucleotides: TGTGCCACCAGTGATCCTACGGGGGGCTACGAGCAGTACTTC. It codes for CATSDPTGGYEQYF.